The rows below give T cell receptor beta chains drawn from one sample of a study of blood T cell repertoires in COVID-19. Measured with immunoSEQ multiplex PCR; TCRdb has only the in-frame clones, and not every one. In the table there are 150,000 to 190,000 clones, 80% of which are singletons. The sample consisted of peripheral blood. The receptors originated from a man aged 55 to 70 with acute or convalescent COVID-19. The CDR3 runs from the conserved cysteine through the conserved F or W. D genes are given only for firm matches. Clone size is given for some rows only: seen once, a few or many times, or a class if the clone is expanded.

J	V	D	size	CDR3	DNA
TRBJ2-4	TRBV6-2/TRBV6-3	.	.	CASSRQAFPAKNIQYF	TGTGCCAGCAGCAGACAGGCCTTTCCAGCCAAAAACATTCAGTACTTC
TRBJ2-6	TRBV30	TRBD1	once	CAWSVPHRGVDFSGANVLTF	TGTGCCTGGAGTGTCCCCCACAGGGGGGTCGACTTCTCTGGGGCCAACGTCCTGACTTTC
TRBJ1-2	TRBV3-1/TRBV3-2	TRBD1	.	CASSHLGQGYGYTF	TGTGCCAGCAGCCACCTGGGACAGGGGTATGGCTACACCTTC
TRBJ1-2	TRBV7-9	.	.	CASSTGGVYGYTF	TGTGCCAGCAGCACCGGGGGTGTCTATGGCTACACCTTC
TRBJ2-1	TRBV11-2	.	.	CASSLDGPYNEQFF	TGTGCCAGCAGCTTAGATGGCCCCTACAATGAGCAGTTCTTC
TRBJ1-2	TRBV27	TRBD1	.	CASSWGQGTNYGYTF	TGTGCCAGCAGTTGGGGACAGGGGACTAACTATGGCTACACCTTC
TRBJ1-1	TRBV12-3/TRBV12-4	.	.	CASSLDSRAEAFF	TGTGCCAGCAGCCTTGACAGTAGGGCTGAAGCTTTCTTT
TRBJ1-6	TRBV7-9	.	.	CASSPADGFRNSPLHF	TGTGCCAGCAGCCCAGCCGACGGGTTTCGAAATTCACCCCTCCACTTT
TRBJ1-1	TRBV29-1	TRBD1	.	CSVKQGVDTEAFF	TGCAGCGTGAAACAGGGGGTGGACACTGAAGCTTTCTTT
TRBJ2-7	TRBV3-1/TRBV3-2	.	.	CASSRTGAAEQYF	TGTGCCAGCAGCCGAACGGGAGCAGCTGAGCAGTACTTC
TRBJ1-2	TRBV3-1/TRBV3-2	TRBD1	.	CASSSRGGQRAYGYTF	TGTGCCAGCAGCTCACGTGGGGGACAGAGAGCCTATGGCTACACCTTC
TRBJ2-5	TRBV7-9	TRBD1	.	CASRDRDQETQYF	TGTGCCAGCCGGGACAGGGACCAAGAGACCCAGTACTTC
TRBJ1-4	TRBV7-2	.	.	CASSLMGHGGEKLFF	TGTGCCAGCAGCTTAATGGGGCACGGTGGTGAAAAACTGTTTTTT
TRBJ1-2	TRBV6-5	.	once	CASSYSTGLGGYTF	TGTGCCAGCAGTTACTCAACAGGGCTCGGTGGCTACACCTTC
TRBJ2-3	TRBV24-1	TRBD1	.	CATSDQDRGGTDTQYF	TGTGCCACCAGTGACCAGGACAGGGGTGGGACAGATACGCAGTATTTT
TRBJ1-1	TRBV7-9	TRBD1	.	CASSPLWTGVNTEAFF	TGTGCCAGCAGCCCCCTCTGGACAGGGGTAAACACTGAAGCTTTCTTT
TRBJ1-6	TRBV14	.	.	CASSQGRSTSSYNSPLHF	TGTGCCAGCAGCCAAGGAAGGTCTACTAGCTCCTATAATTCACCCCTCCACTTT
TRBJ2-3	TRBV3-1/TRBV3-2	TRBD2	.	CASSPPGLAGGTDTQYF	TGTGCCAGCAGCCCTCCGGGACTAGCGGGAGGTACAGATACGCAGTATTTT
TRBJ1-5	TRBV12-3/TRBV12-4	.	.	CASSLYSNQPQHF	TGTGCCAGCAGTTTGTATAGCAATCAGCCCCAGCATTTT
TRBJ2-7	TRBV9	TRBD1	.	CASSFGPGQGAYEQYF	TGTGCCAGCAGCTTCGGACCGGGACAGGGGGCCTACGAGCAGTACTTC
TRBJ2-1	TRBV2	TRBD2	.	CASSKLAGPNEQFF	TGTGCCAGCAGTAAGCTAGCGGGACCCAATGAGCAGTTCTTC
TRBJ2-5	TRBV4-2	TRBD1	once	CASSQGQGRETQYF	TGTGCCAGCAGCCAAGGACAGGGTAGAGAGACCCAGTACTTC
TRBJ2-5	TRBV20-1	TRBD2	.	CSASPSGGYQETQYF	TGCAGTGCTAGTCCTAGCGGGGGGTACCAAGAGACCCAGTACTTC